Sequencing of this T cell receptor beta chain was carried out in a study of blood T cell repertoires in COVID-19. Background on the study: The origin of the acute and convalescent COVID-19 samples was the United States, Italy and Spain. PBMCs, B-cell-depleted T cells, or T cells provided the cDNA or gDNA that made up the material.

In the authors' methods: Counts of nucleated cells, estimated from reference gene primer amplification, were obtained. Data came from immunoSEQ multiplex PCR; TCRdb stores just in-frame clones and leaves some out. V and J calls and clone size are as listed in that table; D and trimming were resolved from the DNA. This table holds 65,000 to 85,000 clones, around 90% found once. V dropped 7 bases and J dropped 8 bases, with 23 bases sitting between them. The germline V gene encodes CDR1 MNHEY and CDR2 SVGAGI. CDR3 length: 15 residues. The chain uses TRBV6-5 and TRBJ1-2; D is possibly TRBD1 (6 bases). The sample was peripheral blood. This clonotype was sampled from a human donor in a cohort sampled during active COVID-19. Here the CDR3 DNA reads TGTGCCAGCAAATTCAGGGGCAGGGACTATGGGGGCTACACCTTC. Amino acid sequence: CASKFRGRDYGGYTF.